Shown below are 2 T cell receptor beta chains from a single sample sequenced in a study of breast tumors, draining lymph nodes, adjacent tissues (dated by TCRdb to about 2016). Libraries were made using multiplex PCR. Sequencer: Illumina HiSeq 2000. Through fastp at Q25 and MiXCR, TCRdb rebuilt clones from the public reads, retaining in-frame beta chains. Records with the same CDR3 protein are collapsed into one entry carrying the most frequent genes and DNA. The sample table shows some 49,000 distinct CDR3 sequences, and under 25% are seen once. The top ten hold about 7.8% of the sample. Material: breast tumor tissue. The source is a female donor with breast cancer. Some clones in this sample may be carry-over from other donors' samples.

This clonotype has at least ten counts. The V call is TRBV3-1, the J call TRBJ2-3; 7 bases match TRBD2. The CDR3 extends over 14 amino acids. V lost 1 base to trimming and J lost 5 bases; unmatched junction nucleotides: 3. Germline loops: CDR1 LGHDT, CDR2 YNNKEL (reference sequence). In nucleotides, the CDR3 is TGTGCCAGCAGCCAAGCTAGCGGAGGAGATACGCAGTATTTT. It is translated as CASSQASGGDTQYF.

This clonotype has ten or more counts. V is TRBV9 and J is TRBJ2-3, with 9 bases aligning to TRBD1. The CDR3 sequence is 15 residues long. V lost 3 bases to trimming and J lost 5 bases; unmatched junction nucleotides: 7. Per germline, CDR1 SGDLS and CDR2 YYNGEE. The CDR3 coding sequence is TGTGCCAGCAGCGGACAGGGGGTGGTAGGAGATACGCAGTATTTT. Protein product: CASSGQGVVGDTQYF.